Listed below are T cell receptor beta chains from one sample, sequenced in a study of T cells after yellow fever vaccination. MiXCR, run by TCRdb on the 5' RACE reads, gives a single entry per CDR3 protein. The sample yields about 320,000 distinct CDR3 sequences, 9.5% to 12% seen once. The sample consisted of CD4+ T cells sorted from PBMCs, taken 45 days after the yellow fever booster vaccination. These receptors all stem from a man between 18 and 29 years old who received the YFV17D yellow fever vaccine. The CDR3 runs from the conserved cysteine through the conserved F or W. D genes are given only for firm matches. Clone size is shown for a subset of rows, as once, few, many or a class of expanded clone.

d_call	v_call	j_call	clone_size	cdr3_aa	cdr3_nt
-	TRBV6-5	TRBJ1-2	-	CASSYSFAVSYGYTF	TGTGCCAGCAGTTACTCGTTTGCGGTCTCCTATGGCTACACCTTC
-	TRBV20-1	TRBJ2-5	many	CSARWGSQETQYF	TGCAGTGCCCGGTGGGGGAGTCAAGAGACCCAGTACTTC
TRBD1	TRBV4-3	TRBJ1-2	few	CASSRGTANYGYTF	TGCGCCAGCAGCCGCGGGACAGCTAACTATGGCTACACCTTC
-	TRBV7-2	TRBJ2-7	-	CASSLGVGTYYEQYF	TGTGCCAGCAGCTTAGGGGTCGGGACTTACTACGAGCAGTACTTC
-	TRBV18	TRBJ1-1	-	CASSPPGTRTMNTEAFF	TGTGCCAGCTCACCCCCCGGGACACGGACCATGAACACTGAAGCTTTCTTT
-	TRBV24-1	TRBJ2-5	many	CATSDGAQETQYF	TGTGCCACCAGTGATGGGGCCCAAGAGACCCAGTACTTC
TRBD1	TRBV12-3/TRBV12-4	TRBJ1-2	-	CASSLKGQGDGYTF	TGTGCCAGCAGTTTAAAAGGACAGGGGGATGGCTACACCTTC
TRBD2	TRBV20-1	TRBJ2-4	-	CSAWTSGGPSFLAKNIQYF	TGCAGTGCTTGGACTAGCGGGGGGCCTTCTTTTCTAGCCAAAAACATTCAGTACTTC
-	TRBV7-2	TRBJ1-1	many	CASSFSMNTEAFF	TGTGCCAGCAGCTTTAGTATGAACACTGAAGCTTTCTTT
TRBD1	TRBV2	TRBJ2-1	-	CASSERDSVSVF	TGTGCCAGCAGTGAAAGGGACAGCGTTTCGGTCTTC
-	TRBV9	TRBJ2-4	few	CASSVGTAQNIQYF	TGTGCCAGCAGCGTAGGGACAGCCCAAAACATTCAGTACTTC
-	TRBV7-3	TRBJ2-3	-	CASSELGSGTDTQYF	TGTGCCAGCAGCGAACTAGGTTCGGGGACAGATACGCAGTATTTT
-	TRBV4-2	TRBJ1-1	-	CASSQVNLLNTEAFF	TGTGCCAGCAGCCAAGTTAATCTACTGAACACTGAAGCTTTCTTT
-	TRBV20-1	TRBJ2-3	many	CSAVPGITDTQYF	TGCAGTGCGGTGCCCGGTATCACAGATACGCAGTATTTT
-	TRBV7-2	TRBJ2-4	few	CASSEPAKNIQYF	TGTGCCAGCAGCGAACCAGCCAAAAACATTCAGTACTTC
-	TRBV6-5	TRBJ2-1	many	CASSRTSSSYNEQFF	TGTGCCAGCAGTCGTACTTCGAGCTCCTACAATGAGCAGTTCTTC
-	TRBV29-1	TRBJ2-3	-	CSVEVTVSTDTQYF	TGCAGCGTTGAAGTAACGGTTAGCACAGATACGCAGTATTTT
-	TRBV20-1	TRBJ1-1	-	CSARGGGGTEAFF	TGCAGTGCTAGAGGGGGAGGCGGCACTGAAGCTTTCTTT
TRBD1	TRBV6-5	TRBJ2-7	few	CASSAHGTGGIYEQYF	TGTGCCAGCAGCGCACACGGGACAGGGGGAATCTACGAGCAGTACTTC
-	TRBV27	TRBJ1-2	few	CASRRDTGYGYTF	TGTGCCAGCAGGCGGGACACAGGCTATGGCTACACCTTC
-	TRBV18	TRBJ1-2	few	CASSPQTRLEGGYTF	TGTGCCAGCTCACCACAGACACGGCTAGAAGGCGGCTACACCTTC
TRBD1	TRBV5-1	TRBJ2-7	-	CASSSIRQGIYEQYF	TGCGCCAGCAGCTCTATACGACAGGGTATCTACGAGCAGTACTTC
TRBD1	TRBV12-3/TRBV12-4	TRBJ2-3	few	CAISRTGSTDTQYF	TGTGCCATCTCGAGGACAGGGAGTACGGATACGCAGTATTTT
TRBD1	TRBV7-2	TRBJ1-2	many	CASSLVTGENYGYTF	TGTGCCAGCAGCTTAGTTACAGGGGAAAACTATGGCTACACCTTC
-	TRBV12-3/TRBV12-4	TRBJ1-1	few	CASSLRDGNTEAFF	TGTGCCAGCAGTTTGCGGGACGGGAACACTGAAGCTTTCTTT
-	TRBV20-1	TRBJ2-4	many	CSAHTGAGEIQYF	TGCAGTGCTCATACAGGGGCGGGAGAGATTCAGTACTTC
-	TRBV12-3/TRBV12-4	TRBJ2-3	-	CASNPRPGPSTDTQYF	TGTGCCAGCAACCCAAGGCCTGGGCCTAGCACAGATACGCAGTATTTT
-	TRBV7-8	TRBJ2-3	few	CASSLGMKGVERDTQYF	TGTGCCAGCAGCTTAGGAATGAAGGGGGTGGAGCGGGATACGCAGTATTTT
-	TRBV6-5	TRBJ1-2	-	CASTLSPLGGYGYTF	TGTGCCAGCACCCTCAGCCCCCTAGGGGGCTATGGCTACACCTTC
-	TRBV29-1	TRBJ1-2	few	CSVEVGAGKNGYTF	TGCAGCGTTGAAGTCGGGGCAGGGAAAAATGGCTACACCTTC
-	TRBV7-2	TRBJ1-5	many	CASSLALGNQPQHF	TGTGCCAGCAGCTTAGCGCTCGGCAATCAGCCCCAGCATTTT
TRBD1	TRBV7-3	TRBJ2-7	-	CASSLTGQGYEQYF	TGTGCCAGCAGCTTAACCGGACAGGGATACGAGCAGTACTTC
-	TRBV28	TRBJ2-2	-	CASSNSGSTGELFF	TGTGCCAGCAGCAATTCAGGGTCCACCGGGGAGCTGTTTTTT
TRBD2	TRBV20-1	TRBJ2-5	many	CSATRLALQETQYF	TGCAGTGCTACCCGACTAGCGCTTCAAGAGACCCAGTACTTC
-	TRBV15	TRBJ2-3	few	CATSREVGTDTQYF	TGTGCCACCAGCAGAGAAGTGGGCACAGATACGCAGTATTTT
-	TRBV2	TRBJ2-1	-	CASSDLGNSYNEQFF	TGTGCCAGCAGTGATCTGGGGAACTCCTACAATGAGCAGTTCTTC
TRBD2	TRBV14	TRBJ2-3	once	CASSPITRTSSTDTQYF	TGTGCCAGCAGCCCCATAACCCGGACTAGCAGCACAGATACGCAGTATTTT
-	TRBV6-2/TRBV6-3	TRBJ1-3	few	CASSYSNTGASISGNTIYF	TGTGCCAGCAGTTACTCGAATACGGGGGCCTCCATCTCTGGAAACACCATATATTTT
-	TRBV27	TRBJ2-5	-	CASSLYDPRGETQYF	TGTGCCAGCAGTTTATATGATCCGCGGGGAGAGACCCAGTACTTC
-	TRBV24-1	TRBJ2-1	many	CATSDPTDNEQFF	TGTGCCACCAGTGACCCGACAGACAATGAGCAGTTCTTC
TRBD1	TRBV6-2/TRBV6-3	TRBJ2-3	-	CASSHRDRPQTTQYF	TGTGCCAGCAGTCACCGGGACAGACCACAGACTACGCAGTATTTT
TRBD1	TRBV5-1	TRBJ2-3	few	CASSATGAGDTQYF	TGCGCCAGCAGCGCAACAGGGGCGGGAGATACGCAGTATTTT
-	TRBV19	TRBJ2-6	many	CASSAQVLGGANVLTF	TGTGCCAGTAGCGCACAGGTTCTGGGAGGGGCCAACGTCCTGACTTTC
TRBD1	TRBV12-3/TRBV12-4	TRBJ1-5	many	CASTWGQGLNQPQHF	TGTGCCAGCACCTGGGGACAGGGGCTGAATCAGCCCCAGCATTTT
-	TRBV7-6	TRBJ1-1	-	CASSGGPGYTEAFF	TGTGCCAGCAGCGGGGGCCCAGGCTACACTGAAGCTTTCTTT
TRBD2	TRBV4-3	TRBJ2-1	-	CASSQEPRTSGPYNEQFF	TGCGCCAGCAGCCAAGAGCCGAGGACTAGCGGGCCCTACAATGAGCAGTTCTTC
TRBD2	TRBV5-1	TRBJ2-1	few	CASSLGLAGANSYNEQFF	TGCGCCAGCAGCCTGGGACTAGCGGGGGCCAACTCCTACAATGAGCAGTTCTTC
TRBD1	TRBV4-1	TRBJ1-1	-	CASSQVTGLTEAFF	TGCGCCAGCAGCCAAGTGACAGGGCTCACTGAAGCTTTCTTT
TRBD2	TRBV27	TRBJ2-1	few	CASSLNPLAGGILGDEQFF	TGTGCCAGCAGTTTAAACCCCCTGGCGGGGGGGATTCTCGGGGATGAGCAGTTCTTC
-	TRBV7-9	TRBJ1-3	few	CASSTLVSGNTIYF	TGTGCCAGCAGCACCTTAGTCTCTGGAAACACCATATATTTT
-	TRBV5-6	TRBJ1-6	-	CASSFRQSYNSPLHF	TGTGCCAGCAGCTTCCGACAGTCCTATAATTCACCCCTCCACTTT
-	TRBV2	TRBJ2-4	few	CASRDGPLSAKNIQYF	TGTGCCAGCAGGGACGGGCCCCTCAGCGCCAAAAACATTCAGTACTTC
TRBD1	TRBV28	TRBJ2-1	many	CASSLGTGWTGHNEQFF	TGTGCCAGCAGCCTCGGGACAGGGTGGACAGGGCACAATGAGCAGTTCTTC
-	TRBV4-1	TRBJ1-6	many	CASSQDVPLSPLHF	TGCGCCAGCAGCCAAGATGTACCTCTTTCACCCCTCCACTTT
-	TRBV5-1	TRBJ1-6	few	CASSFWQGPSSPLHF	TGCGCCAGCAGCTTTTGGCAGGGTCCCTCTTCACCCCTCCACTTT